Below are 6 T cell receptor beta chains sequenced from a single sample in a study of T cells in Graves' hyperthyroidism and ophthalmopathy. Amplification targeted TCR beta CDR3 regions from RNA transcripts. The TCR CDR3 was amplified in a first-round RT-PCR using the HTBI primer set. TCRdb reanalysed the multiplex PCR reads using MiXCR and keeps one entry per CDR3 protein. This repertoire shows about 690,000 distinct CDR3 sequences, about 18% found once; its top ten account for roughly a sixth. Sequenced material: blood. The origin of the receptors is a man aged 50-59 years with Graves' hyperthyroidism.

The chain carries TRBV7-9 and TRBJ2-3; no clear D gene. The germline gives CDR1 SEHNR, CDR2 FQNEAQ (reference sequence). The CDR3 has 14 residues. Between the trimmed V and J ends, which lost 5 bases and 1 base, there was a span of 10 bases. The CDR3 DNA is TGTGCCAGCAGCCCCCCCCCCGGCACAGATACGCAGTATTTT. It translates to CASSPPPGTDTQYF.

This clonotype was picked up a small number of times. The chain carries TRBV6-5 and TRBJ2-5; D might be TRBD2 (5 bases). The V end lost 0 bases, the J end lost 3 bases, and 11 bases lay between the germline ends. CDR3 size: 15 residues. Germline V gives CDR1 MNHEY, CDR2 SVGAGI. The CDR3 sequence is CASSYSFAGEETQYF. In nucleotides, the CDR3 is TGTGCCAGCAGTTACTCCTTTGCGGGCGAAGAGACCCAGTACTTC.

This clonotype came up a few times. A single base separates this from a much larger clone, so it may be a read error. The rearrangement uses TRBV6-5 and TRBJ1-5; 9 nucleotides match TRBD1. Germline V CDR1 and CDR2: MNHEY, SVGAGI. There are 16 residues in the CDR3. The CDR3 spells CAGSSRTGVDNQPQHF. In DNA, the CDR3 is TGTGCCGGCAGTTCCCGGACAGGGGTTGACAATCAGCCCCAGCATTTT.

This clonotype was seen at least ten times. V is TRBV28 and J is TRBJ2-1, with D perhaps matching TRBD1 (6 bases). CDR3 length equals 14 residues. Trimming left V 5 bases short and J 8 bases short, with 16 bases between. Germline V gives CDR1 MDHEN, CDR2 SYDVKM. CDR3 in amino acids: CASSDGTLWDEQFF. CDR3 sequence (DNA): TGTGCCAGCAGTGACGGGACACTTTGGGATGAGCAGTTCTTC. The full variable domain, with the rest looked up from reference TRBV28 and TRBJ2-1, is DVKVTQSSRYLVKRTGEKVFLECVQDMDHENMFWYRQDPGLGLRLIYFSYDVKMKEKGDIPEGYSVSREKKERFSLILESASTNQTSMYLCASSDGTLWDEQFFGPGTRLTVL.

This clonotype appeared many times. The genes are TRBV27 and TRBJ2-5, with D maybe TRBD1 (6 bases). V lost 2 bases, J lost 5 bases, and 9 bases lay in between. The CDR3 consists of 13 residues. CDR1 and CDR2 from the germline V gene are MNHEY and SMNVEV (reference sequence). CDR3: CASSLNRAETQYF. In DNA, the CDR3 is TGTGCCAGCAGTTTAAACAGGGCCGAGACCCAGTACTTC.

V usage is TRBV28 and J usage is TRBJ1-4, with TRBD1 matching 9 bases. The CDR3 runs to 15 residues. From germline, CDR1 is MDHEN and CDR2 SYDVKM. Germline trimming cut 6 bases from V and 8 bases from J; bases unmatched to any gene: 10. The CDR3 is CASRSGDREGEKLFF. CDR3 nucleotides: TGTGCCAGCAGATCAGGGGACAGGGAGGGAGAAAAACTGTTTTTT.